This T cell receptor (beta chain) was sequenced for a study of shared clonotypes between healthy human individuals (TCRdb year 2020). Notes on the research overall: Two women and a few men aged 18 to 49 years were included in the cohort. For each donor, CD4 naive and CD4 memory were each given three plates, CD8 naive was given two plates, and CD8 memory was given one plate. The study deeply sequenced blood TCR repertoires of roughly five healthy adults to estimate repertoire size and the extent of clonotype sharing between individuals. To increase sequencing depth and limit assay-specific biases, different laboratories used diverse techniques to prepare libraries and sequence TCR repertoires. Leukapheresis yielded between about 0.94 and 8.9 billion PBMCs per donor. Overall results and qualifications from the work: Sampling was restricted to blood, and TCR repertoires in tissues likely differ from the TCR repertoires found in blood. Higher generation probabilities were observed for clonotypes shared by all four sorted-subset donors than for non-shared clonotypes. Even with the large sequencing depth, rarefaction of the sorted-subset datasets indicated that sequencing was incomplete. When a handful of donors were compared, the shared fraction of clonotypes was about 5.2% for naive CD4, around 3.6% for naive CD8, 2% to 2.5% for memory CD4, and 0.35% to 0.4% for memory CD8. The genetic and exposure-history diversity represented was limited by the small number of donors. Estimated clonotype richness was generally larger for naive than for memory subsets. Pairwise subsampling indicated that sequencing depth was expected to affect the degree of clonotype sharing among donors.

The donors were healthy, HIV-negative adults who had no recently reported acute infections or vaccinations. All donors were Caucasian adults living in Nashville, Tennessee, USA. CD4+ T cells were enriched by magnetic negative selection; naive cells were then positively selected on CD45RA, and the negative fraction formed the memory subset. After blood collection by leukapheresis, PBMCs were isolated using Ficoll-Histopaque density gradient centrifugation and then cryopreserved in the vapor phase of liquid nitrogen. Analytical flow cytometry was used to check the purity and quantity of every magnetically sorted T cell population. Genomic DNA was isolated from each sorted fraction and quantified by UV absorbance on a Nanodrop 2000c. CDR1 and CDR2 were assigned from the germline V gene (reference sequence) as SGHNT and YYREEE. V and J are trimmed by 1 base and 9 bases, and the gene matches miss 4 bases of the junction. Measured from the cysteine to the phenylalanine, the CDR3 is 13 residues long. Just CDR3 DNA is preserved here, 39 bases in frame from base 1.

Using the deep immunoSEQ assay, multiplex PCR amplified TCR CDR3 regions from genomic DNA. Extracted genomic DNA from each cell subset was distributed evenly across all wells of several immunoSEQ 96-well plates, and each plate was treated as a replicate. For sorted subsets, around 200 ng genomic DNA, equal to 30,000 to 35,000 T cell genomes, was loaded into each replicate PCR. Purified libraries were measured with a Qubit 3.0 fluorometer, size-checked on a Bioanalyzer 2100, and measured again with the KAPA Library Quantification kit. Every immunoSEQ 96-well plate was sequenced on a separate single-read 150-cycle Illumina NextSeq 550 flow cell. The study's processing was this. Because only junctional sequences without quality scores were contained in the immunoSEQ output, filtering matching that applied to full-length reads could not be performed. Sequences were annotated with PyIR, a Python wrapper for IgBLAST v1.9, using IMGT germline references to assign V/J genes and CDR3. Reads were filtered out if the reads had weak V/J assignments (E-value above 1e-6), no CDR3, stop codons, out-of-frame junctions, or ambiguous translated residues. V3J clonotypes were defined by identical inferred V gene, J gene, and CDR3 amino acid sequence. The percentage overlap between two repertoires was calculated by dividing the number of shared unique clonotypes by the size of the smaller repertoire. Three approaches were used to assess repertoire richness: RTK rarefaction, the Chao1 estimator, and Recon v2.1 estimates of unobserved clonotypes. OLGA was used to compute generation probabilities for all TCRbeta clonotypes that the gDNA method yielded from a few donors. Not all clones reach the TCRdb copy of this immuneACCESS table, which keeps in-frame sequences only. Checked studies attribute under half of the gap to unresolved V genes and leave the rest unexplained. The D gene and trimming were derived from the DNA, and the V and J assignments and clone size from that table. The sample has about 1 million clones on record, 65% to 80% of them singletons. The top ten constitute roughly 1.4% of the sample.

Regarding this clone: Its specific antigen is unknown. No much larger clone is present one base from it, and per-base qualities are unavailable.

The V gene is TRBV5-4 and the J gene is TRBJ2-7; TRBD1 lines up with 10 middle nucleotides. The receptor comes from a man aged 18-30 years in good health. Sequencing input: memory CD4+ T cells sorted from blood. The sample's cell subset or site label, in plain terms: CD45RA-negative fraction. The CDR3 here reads CASSLWGTGVQYF. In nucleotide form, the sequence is TGTGCCAGCAGCTTGTGGGGGACAGGGGTGCAGTACTTC.